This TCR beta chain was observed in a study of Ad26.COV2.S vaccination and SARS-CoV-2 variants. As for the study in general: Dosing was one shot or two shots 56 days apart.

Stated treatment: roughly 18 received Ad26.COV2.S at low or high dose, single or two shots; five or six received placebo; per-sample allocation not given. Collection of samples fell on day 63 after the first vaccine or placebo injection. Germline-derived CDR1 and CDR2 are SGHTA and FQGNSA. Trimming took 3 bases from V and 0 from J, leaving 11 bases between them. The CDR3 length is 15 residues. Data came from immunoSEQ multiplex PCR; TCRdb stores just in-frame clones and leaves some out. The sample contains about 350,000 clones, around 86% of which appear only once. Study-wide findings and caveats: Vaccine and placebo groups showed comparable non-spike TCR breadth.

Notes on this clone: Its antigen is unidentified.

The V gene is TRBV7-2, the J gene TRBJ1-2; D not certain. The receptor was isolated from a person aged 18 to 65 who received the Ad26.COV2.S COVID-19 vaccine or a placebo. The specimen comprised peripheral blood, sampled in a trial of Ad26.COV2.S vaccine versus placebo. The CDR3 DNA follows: TGTGCCAGCAGCTTCGACACGATTGCTAACTATGGCTACACCTTC. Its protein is CASSFDTIANYGYTF.